This T cell receptor beta chain is from a study of OX40 agonist ivuxolimab in advanced cancers. Concerning the study at large: Ivuxolimab was an agonistic, fully human IgG2 monoclonal antibody directed against OX40 (CD134), a costimulatory receptor. Among the 52 dose-escalation patients, around 20 had hepatocellular carcinoma, roughly 15 melanoma, 9 renal cell carcinoma and 9 head and neck cancer. Intravenous ivuxolimab was administered to patients every 2 weeks at six dose levels: 0.01, 0.1, 0.3, 1.5, 3 and 10 mg/kg. In the dose-escalation cohort, more than 75% of patients were male, and the mean age was around 60 years, with a range of roughly 20 to 85. The paper describes the monotherapy dose-escalation part (N of about 55 patients) of the phase I trial of ivuxolimab. Three dose-escalation patients achieved partial responses, one with hepatocellular carcinoma and two with cutaneous melanoma. The purpose of peripheral TCRbeta sequencing was to test whether ivuxolimab changed TCR sequence diversity and led to clonal T-cell expansion. Patients were allowed to have had prior anti-PD-1, anti-PD-L1 or anti-CTLA-4 therapy, and 40% of the dose-escalation patients had previously received checkpoint inhibitors.

With respect to this clone: The antigen it binds to is not known. Qualities for individual bases were not recorded, and no much larger clone is one base off.

What the work shows at the level of the full study, not this receptor alone: Antigen specificity was not determined for the clonally expanded peripheral T cells. Clonal expansion of both CD4+ and CD8+ blood T cells was observed from baseline to week 6 at doses 0.1 to 3.0 mg/kg. In the 0.1-3.0 mg/kg groups, partial responders were among the patients with the lowest normalized peripheral clonal expansion, particularly in CD8+ T cells. Low levels of normalized T-cell clonal expansion were also shown by some nonresponding patients. On average, CD8+ T cells showed more expanded clones than CD4+ T cells after ivuxolimab.

Genomic DNA was extracted from sorted cells for sequencing of the TCRbeta CDR3 region. TCRbeta CDR3 regions were sequenced using the immunoSEQ Assay. Drawn from immuneACCESS, this table holds only the in-frame rearrangements with V and J called that TCRdb kept. Clones are partly lost; checked studies trace under half to an unresolved V gene and leave the rest unexplained. In all, the sample holds tens of thousands of clones, and more than 70% of those were seen once. The ten largest clones represent 0.78% of the sample. Patients with autoimmune disease history or receiving systemic immunosuppression were excluded from the trial. In every dose cohort, peripheral blood was drawn for TCR sequencing at baseline, cycle 4 day 1, and cycle 7 day 1. The samples were drawn from a first-in-human, open-label, multicenter phase I dose-escalation trial of ivuxolimab. Adults with locally advanced or metastatic head and neck squamous cell, hepatocellular, melanoma or renal cell carcinoma were enrolled in the trial. Before TCR sequencing, CD4+ T cells and CD8+ T cells from peripheral blood were sorted into separate populations.

The cysteine opens and the phenylalanine closes a CDR3 of 17 amino acids. The DNA shown is the 51-base CDR3, in frame from base 1. Compared with germline, V lacks 6 bases and J lacks 5 bases; bases without a gene match: 13. In the germline V gene (reference sequence), CDR1 corresponds to LNHDA and CDR2 to SQIVND. The chain is encoded by TRBV19 joined to TRBJ2-5, with 12 bases matching TRBD1. The source was CD4+ or CD8+ T cells sorted from blood, collected in a trial of the OX40 agonist ivuxolimab. This receptor was obtained from an adult with an advanced solid tumor such as melanoma, head and neck, liver or kidney cancer. In nucleotides, the sequence is TGTGCCAGTAGACCCCGGGACAGGGGGCCCCTGGGGGAGACCCAGTACTTC. Translated, this is CASRPRDRGPLGETQYF.